This TCR beta chain was identified in a study of tissue T cells after allogeneic stem cell transplantation. Study-wide points: Few T cell clones were shared across patients, but motif clusters showed tissue-specific shared signatures. Some tissue clones might be persisting host cells; their alloreactivity or antigen specificity was not determined. Sampling depth was limited, and the cohort was small and clinically varied.

Time point: mouse harvest day 14 after allogeneic transplant. Each mouse received 10^7 T-cell-depleted marrow cells plus 10^6 splenic CD5+ T cells by tail vein. B6 (H2b) cells into BALB/c (H2d) mice; tissues taken at day 7 or 14. Sequenced by immunoSEQ multiplex PCR; TCRdb stores in-frame clones only, minus some. The table lists under 9,000 clones, around a third of them singletons. Judged by abundance, this clone is medium-sized (0.01 to 0.1%). Antigen: not known. Mouse names are used for the genes. The read ends 1 residue before the CDR3 terminus; that terminus is restored from the germline J gene. This CDR3 is built from 12 residues. Between the trimmed V and J ends, which lost 4 bases and 0 bases, there was a span of 3 bases. Germline V gene sequence: CDR1 KGHPV, CDR2 FQNQEV (reference sequence).

The sequence came from a female BALB/c mouse given C57BL/6 T cells with graft-versus-host disease after an allogeneic hematopoietic cell transplant. The rearrangement uses TRBV26 and TRBJ1-2; D call uncertain. Input material: skin. The CDR3 protein is CASSQANSDYTF. The covered CDR3 bases are TGTGCCAGCAGTCAGGCAAACTCCGACTACACC.